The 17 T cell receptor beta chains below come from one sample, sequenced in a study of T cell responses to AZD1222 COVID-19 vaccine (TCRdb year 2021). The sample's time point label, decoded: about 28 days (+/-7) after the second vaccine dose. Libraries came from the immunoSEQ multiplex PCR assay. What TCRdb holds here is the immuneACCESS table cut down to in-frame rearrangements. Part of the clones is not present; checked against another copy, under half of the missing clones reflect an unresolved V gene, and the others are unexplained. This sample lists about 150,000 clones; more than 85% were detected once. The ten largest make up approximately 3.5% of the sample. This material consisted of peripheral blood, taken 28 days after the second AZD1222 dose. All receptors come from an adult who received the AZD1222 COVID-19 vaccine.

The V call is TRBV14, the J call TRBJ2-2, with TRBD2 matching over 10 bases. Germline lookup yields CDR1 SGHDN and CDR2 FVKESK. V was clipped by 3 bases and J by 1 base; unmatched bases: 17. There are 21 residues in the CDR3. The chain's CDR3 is CASSHSWGLALKLWNTGELFF. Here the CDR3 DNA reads TGTGCCAGCAGCCACTCGTGGGGACTAGCGCTAAAGTTATGGAACACCGGGGAGCTGTTTTTT.

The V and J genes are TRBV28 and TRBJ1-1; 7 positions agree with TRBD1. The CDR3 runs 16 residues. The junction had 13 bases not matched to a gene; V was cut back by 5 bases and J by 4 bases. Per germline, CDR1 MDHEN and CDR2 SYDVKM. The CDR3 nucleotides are TGTGCCAGCAGTCCGGGGTCTACAGGGGATCGCACTGAAGCTTTCTTT. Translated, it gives CASSPGSTGDRTEAFF.

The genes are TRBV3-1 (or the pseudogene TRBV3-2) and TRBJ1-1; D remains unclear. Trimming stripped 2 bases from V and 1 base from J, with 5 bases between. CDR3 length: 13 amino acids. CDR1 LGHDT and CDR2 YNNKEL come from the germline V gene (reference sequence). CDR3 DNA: TGTGCCAGCAGCCAAACACAGAACACTGAAGCTTTCTTT. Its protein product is CASSQTQNTEAFF.

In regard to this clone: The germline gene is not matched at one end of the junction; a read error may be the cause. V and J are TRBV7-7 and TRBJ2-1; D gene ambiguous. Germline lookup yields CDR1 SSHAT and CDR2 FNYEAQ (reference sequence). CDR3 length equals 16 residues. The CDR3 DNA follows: TGTGCTAGCAGCTTAGTAGCTACGAGCTCCTACAATGAGCAGTTCTTC. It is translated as CASSLVATSSYNEQFF.

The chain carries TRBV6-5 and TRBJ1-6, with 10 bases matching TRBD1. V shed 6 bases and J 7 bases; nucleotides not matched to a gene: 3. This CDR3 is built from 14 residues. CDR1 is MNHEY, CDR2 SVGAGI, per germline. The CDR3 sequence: CASREGQGNSPLHF. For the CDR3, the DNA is TGTGCCAGCAGGGAGGGACAGGGGAATTCACCCCTCCACTTT.

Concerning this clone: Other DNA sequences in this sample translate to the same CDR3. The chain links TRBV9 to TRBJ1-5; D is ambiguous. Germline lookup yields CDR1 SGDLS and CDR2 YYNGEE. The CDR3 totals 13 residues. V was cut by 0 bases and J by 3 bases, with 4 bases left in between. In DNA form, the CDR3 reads TGTGCCAGCAGCGTAGCGGTCAATCAGCCCCAGCATTTT. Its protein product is CASSVAVNQPQHF. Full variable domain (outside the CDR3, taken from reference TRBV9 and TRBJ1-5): DSGVTQTPKHLITATGQRVTLRCSPRSGDLSVYWYQQSLDQGLQFLIQYYNGEERAKGNILERFSAQQFPDLHSELNLSSLELGDSALYFCASSVAVNQPQHFGDGTRLSIL.

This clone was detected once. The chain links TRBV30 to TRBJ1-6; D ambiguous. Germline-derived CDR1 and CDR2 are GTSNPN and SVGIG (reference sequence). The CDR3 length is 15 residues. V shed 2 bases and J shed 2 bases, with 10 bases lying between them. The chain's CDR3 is CAWSNRAAYNSPLHF. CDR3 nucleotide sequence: TGTGCCTGGAGTAATCGGGCGGCCTATAATTCACCCCTCCACTTT.

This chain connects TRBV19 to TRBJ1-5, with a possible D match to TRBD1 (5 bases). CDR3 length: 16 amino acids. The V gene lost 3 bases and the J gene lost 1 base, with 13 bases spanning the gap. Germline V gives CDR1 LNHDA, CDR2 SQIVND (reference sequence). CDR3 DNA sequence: TGTGCCAGTAGTATTCGGCGCAGGGTGAGCAATCAGCCCCAGCATTTT. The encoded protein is CASSIRRRVSNQPQHF.

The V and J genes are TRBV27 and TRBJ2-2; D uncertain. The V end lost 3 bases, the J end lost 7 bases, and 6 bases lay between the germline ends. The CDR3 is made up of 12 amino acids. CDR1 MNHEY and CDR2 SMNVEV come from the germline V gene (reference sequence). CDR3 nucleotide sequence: TGTGCCAGCAGTTTCGCAGGCGGGGAGCTGTTTTTT. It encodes CASSFAGGELFF.

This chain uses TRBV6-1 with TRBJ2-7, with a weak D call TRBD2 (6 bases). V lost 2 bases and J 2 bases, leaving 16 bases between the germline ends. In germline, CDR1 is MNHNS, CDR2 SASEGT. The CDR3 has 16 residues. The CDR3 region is CASSEIGAGIPYEQYF. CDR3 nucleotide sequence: TGTGCCAGCAGTGAAATTGGGGCGGGAATCCCCTACGAGCAGTACTTC.

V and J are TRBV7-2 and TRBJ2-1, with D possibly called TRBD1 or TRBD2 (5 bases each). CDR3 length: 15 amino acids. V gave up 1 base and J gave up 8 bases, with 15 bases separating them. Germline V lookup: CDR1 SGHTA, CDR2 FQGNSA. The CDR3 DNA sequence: TGTGCCAGCAGCTTAGGAGATTTGGGACCGGATGAGCAGTTCTTC. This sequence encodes CASSLGDLGPDEQFF. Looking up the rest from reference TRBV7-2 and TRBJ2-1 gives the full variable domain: GAGVSQSPSNKVTEKGKDVELRCDPISGHTALYWYRQSLGQGLEFLIYFQGNSAPDKSGLPSDRFSAERTGGSVSTLTIQRTQQEDSAVYLCASSLGDLGPDEQFFGPGTRLTVL.

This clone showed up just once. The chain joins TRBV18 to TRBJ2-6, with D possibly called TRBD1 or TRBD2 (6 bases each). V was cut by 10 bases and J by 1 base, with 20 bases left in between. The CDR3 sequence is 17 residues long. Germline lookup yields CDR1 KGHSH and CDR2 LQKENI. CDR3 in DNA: TGTGCCACCCTCGGGGGCGGAATGATATCTGGGGCCAACGTCCTGACTTTC. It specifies CATLGGGMISGANVLTF. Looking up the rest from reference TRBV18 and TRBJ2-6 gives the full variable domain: NAGVMQNPRHLVRRRGQEARLRCSPMKGHSHVYWYRQLPEEGLKFMVYLQKENIIDESGMPKERFSAEFPKEGPSILRIQQVVRGDSAAYFCATLGGGMISGANVLTFGAGSRLTVL.

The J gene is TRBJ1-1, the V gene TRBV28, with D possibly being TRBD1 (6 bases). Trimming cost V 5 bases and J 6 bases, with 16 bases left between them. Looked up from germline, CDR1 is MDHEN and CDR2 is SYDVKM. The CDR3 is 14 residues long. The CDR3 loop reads CASSITGFAAEAFF. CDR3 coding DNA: TGTGCCAGCAGTATAACAGGGTTCGCGGCTGAAGCTTTCTTT.

Here the CDR3 reads CASSDPGTPRGTDTQYF. The DNA for the CDR3 is TGCGCCAGCAGTGATCCCGGGACACCCCGGGGGACAGATACGCAGTATTTT. The J gene is TRBJ2-3, the V gene TRBV10-1; D might be TRBD1 or TRBD2, each matching 6 bases. Trimming removed 3 bases at V and 3 bases at J, with 19 bases between. This CDR3 spans 17 amino acids. Per germline, CDR1 WNHNN and CDR2 SYGVQD (reference sequence).

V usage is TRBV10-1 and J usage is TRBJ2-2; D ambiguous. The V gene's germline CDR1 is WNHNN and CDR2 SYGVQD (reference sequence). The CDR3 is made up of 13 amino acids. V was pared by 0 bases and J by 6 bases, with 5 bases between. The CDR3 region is CASSESQPGELFF. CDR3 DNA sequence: TGCGCCAGCAGTGAGTCGCAGCCCGGGGAGCTGTTTTTT.

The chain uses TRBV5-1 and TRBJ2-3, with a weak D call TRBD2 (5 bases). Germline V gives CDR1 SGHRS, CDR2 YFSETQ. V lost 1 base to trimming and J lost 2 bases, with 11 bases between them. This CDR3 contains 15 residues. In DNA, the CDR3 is TGCGCCAGCAGCTTGACTAGACACCCCACAGATACGCAGTATTTT. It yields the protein CASSLTRHPTDTQYF.

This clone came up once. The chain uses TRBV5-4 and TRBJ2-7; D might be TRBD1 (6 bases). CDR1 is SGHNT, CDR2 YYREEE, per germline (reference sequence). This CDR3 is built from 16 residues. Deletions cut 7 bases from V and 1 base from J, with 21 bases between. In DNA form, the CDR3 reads TGTGCCAGCGAACCTGGGGGCAGGGGAGAGTCCTACGAGCAGTACTTC. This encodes CASEPGGRGESYEQYF.